The present entry profiles one T cell receptor beta chain with its context. Compared with germline, one end of the junction differs, possibly owing to a read error. This sample stems from a study of blood T cell repertoires in COVID-19. In the source study's methods: Amplification with reference gene primers provided the estimates of nucleated cell counts. The protocol was immunoSEQ multiplex PCR, while the TCRdb copy is restricted to in-frame clones and leaves out a portion. The DNA was the basis for D and trimming; V, J and clone size are from that table. The top ten hold approximately 15% of the sample, which has under 300,000 clones, approximately 82% seen once. Recruitment covered roughly 24 US areas and drew participants whose ages spanned roughly 18 to 89 years. Self-reported history from a screening survey and questionnaire set each donor's cohort. CDR1 MDHEN and CDR2 SYDVKM come from the germline V gene. CDR3 length: 15 residues.

This TCR was recovered from a man aged 35-49 years who had recovered from COVID-19. The V call is TRBV28, the J call TRBJ1-5; 8 bases map to TRBD1. Sequences were obtained from PBMCs or T cells enriched from blood (not recorded which). The CDR3 protein is CASSLLSGGKQPQHF. CDR3 sequence (DNA): TGTGCCAGCAGTTTACTGTCAGGGGGCAAGCAGCCCCAGCATTTT.